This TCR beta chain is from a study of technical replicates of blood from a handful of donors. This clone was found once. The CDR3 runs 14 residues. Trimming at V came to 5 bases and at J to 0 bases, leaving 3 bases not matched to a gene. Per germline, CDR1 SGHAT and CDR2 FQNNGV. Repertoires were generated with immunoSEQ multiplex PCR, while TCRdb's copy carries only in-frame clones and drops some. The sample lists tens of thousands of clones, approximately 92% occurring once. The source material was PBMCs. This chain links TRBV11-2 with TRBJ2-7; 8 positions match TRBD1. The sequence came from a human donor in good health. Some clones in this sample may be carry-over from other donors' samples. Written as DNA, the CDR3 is TGTGCCAGCAGCAGAGGGACAGGCTCCTACGAGCAGTACTTC. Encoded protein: CASSRGTGSYEQYF.